Sequencing of this T cell receptor (beta chain) was carried out in a study of shared clonotypes between healthy human individuals. Overall study: Three plates were used per donor for CD4 naive, three for CD4 memory, two for CD8 naive and one for CD8 memory. Study observations and caveats: Sorted-subset samples were not fully sequenced, rarefaction indicated.

Original handling: ImmunoSEQ output held junction-only sequences without quality scores, so filtering differed. The assay was immunoSEQ multiplex PCR, and TCRdb's table has in-frame clones only and misses some. From that table come the V and J calls and clone size; the DNA was used to work out D and trimming. The sample consists of around 2,000,000 clones, about 93% of them appearing once. A remark on this clone: Its target is not known.

The CDR3 spans 13 residues. The V and J ends lost 0 bases and 6 bases respectively, with 9 bases between them. Per the germline V gene, CDR1 is MNHEY and CDR2 is SVGAGI. CD45RO-negative CD8 cells positively selected for CCR7 made up the naive population, which excluded terminally differentiated effector memory CD45RA+ cells. All donors were Caucasian adults living in Nashville, Tennessee. The receptor comes from a man aged 18 to 30 in good health. Some clones in this sample may be carry-over from other donors' samples. The V and J genes are TRBV6-5 and TRBJ2-7, with a weak D call TRBD1 (5 bases). The sequencing input was naive CD8+ T cells from PBMCs. The CDR3 region has the DNA TGTGCCAGCAGTTACTCAGGGGCTCGCGAGCAGTACTTC. This translates into CASSYSGAREQYF.